This T cell receptor beta chain was retrieved from a study of OX40 agonist ivuxolimab in advanced cancers. Here immunoSEQ multiplex PCR was the method, and the copy in TCRdb shows in-frame clones only, minus some. Of about 19,000 clones listed, roughly 88% are singletons. The CDR3 extends over 15 amino acids. V dropped 6 bases and J dropped 2; count of bases not matched to a gene: 8. Germline V CDR1 and CDR2: LNHDA, SQIVND (reference sequence). Source: CD4+ or CD8+ T cells sorted from blood, taken in a trial of the OX40 agonist ivuxolimab. The clonotype comes from an adult with an advanced solid tumor such as melanoma, head and neck, liver or kidney cancer. The chain links TRBV19 to TRBJ2-3, with 7 bases identical to TRBD2. DNA for the CDR3: TGTGCCAGTAGCATGGGGCGGGAGATCACAGATACGCAGTATTTT. Translated, it gives CASSMGREITDTQYF.